This TCR beta chain was identified during a study of metastatic and nonmetastatic thyroid tumors. Study overall: Comparison of repertoires was carried out across blood and tumor or nodule tissue from malignant and benign thyroid patients. Study conclusions and caveats: As reported, TCR beta diversity in blood and tumor was significantly higher in malignant thyroid tumors than in benign nodules.

Thyroid surgery had not been preceded by any treatment in any patient. Relative to its sample, this clone is medium-sized. Its antigen is unidentified. Per the original data handling: CDR3 was compared across clinicopathological groups, and the resulting differences were used to build a distant-metastasis classifier for papillary thyroid cancer. TCRdb re-clonotyped the PCR reads via MiXCR. TCRdb's processing, not the authors' own work, is the source of the V and J calls. The sample has about 29,000 clones, around 16% seen once. V was clipped by 0 bases and J by 8 bases, with 17 bases between them. This CDR3 comprises 17 residues. Germline loops: CDR1 MNHEY, CDR2 SVGAGI.

V and J are TRBV6-5 and TRBJ1-6, with a weak D call TRBD1 (5 bases). The source is a female donor with papillary thyroid cancer or a benign thyroid nodule (not recorded which). Some clones in this sample may be carry-over from other donors' samples. The source material was blood. CDR3 DNA sequence: TGTGCCAGCAGTTACTCGATCATTAGGGGTCCAGATTCACCCCTCCACTTT. Protein sequence: CASSYSIIRGPDSPLHF.